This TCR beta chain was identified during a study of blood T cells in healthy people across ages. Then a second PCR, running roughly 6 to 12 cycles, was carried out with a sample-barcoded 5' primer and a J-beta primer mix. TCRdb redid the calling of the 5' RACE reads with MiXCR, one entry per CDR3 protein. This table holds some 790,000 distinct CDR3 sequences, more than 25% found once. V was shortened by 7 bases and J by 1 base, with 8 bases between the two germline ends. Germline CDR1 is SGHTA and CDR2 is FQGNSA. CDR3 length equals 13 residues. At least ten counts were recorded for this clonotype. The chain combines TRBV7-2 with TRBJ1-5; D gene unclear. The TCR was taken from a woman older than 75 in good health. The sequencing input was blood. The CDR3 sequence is CASTDGSNQPQHF. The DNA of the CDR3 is TGTGCCAGCACCGACGGCAGCAATCAGCCCCAGCATTTT.